This entry features one T cell receptor (beta chain) sequence. Germline values: CDR1 SGHDT, CDR2 YYEEEE. The CDR3 runs to 13 residues. V dropped 4 bases and J dropped 5 bases, with 12 bases sitting between them. The sample is drawn from a study of T cell responses to AZD1222 COVID-19 vaccine. Clones were read by immunoSEQ multiplex PCR, and TCRdb kept only the in-frame ones, dropping some. The sample carries 140,000 to 150,000 clones, just under 95% recorded once. Specimen: peripheral blood, collected on day 0 of AZD1222 vaccination. The chain combines TRBV5-6 with TRBJ1-1; tentatively, D is TRBD1 (5 bases). This clonotype originated in an adult in good health. The CDR3 reads CASSPGTGTEAFF. For the CDR3, the DNA is TGTGCCAGCAGCCCAGGGACGGGGACTGAAGCTTTCTTT.